The rows below give T cell receptor beta chains drawn from one sample of a study of shared clonotypes between healthy human individuals. This table comes from immunoSEQ multiplex PCR, and its TCRdb copy is limited to in-frame clones, with some not included. The data show about 79,000 clones, around 57% seen once. Sequenced input: memory CD8+ T cells sorted from blood. The receptor set was obtained from a man aged 30 to 45 in good health. CDR3s include the opening cysteine and the closing phenylalanine or tryptophan. The D gene is left open where the match is weak. Part of the rows lack a size; the others show once, few, many or a class for expanded clones.

TRBJ2-1	-	TRBD2	TRBV6-1	CASSEKAGAYNEQFF	TGTGCCAGCAGTGAAAAAGCGGGGGCCTACAATGAGCAGTTCTTC
TRBJ1-5	-	-	TRBV25-1	CASSETGEGNQPQHF	TGTGCCAGCAGTGAGACGGGGGAAGGCAATCAGCCCCAGCATTTT
TRBJ2-3	once	-	TRBV7-9	CASSLAVGESPTDTQYF	TGTGCCAGCAGCTTAGCGGTGGGGGAGTCCCCCACAGATACGCAGTATTTT
TRBJ2-7	-	-	TRBV18	CASSLSGPGEQYF	TGTGCCAGCTCGCTCAGTGGTCCAGGGGAGCAGTACTTC
TRBJ2-7	-	TRBD2	TRBV7-2	CASSLAGVTYEQYF	TGTGCCAGCAGCCTAGCGGGAGTTACCTACGAGCAGTACTTC
TRBJ2-6	once	-	TRBV21-1	CASSEHRGTTNSGANVLTF	TGTGCCAGCAGCGAACACCGAGGGACGACCAACTCTGGGGCCAACGTCCTGACTTTC
TRBJ2-7	few	TRBD2	TRBV29-1	CSVEGASGEYEQYF	TGCAGCGTTGAAGGGGCTAGCGGAGAGTACGAGCAGTACTTC
TRBJ2-7	-	TRBD2	TRBV7-8	CASSSEGRLAGDRYEQYF	TGTGCCAGCAGCTCAGAGGGGAGACTAGCGGGAGATCGCTACGAGCAGTACTTC
TRBJ2-6	few	-	TRBV13	CASSLVPDGLSGANVLTF	TGTGCCAGCAGCTTAGTCCCTGATGGCCTCTCTGGGGCCAACGTCCTGACTTTC
TRBJ1-1	-	-	TRBV13	CASSAVPRGAEAFF	TGTGCCAGCAGCGCCGTCCCTCGAGGGGCTGAAGCTTTCTTT
TRBJ2-7	-	-	TRBV28	CASSSPTGVLVSRPYEQYF	TGTGCCAGCAGTTCGCCGACGGGAGTTCTAGTTTCGCGGCCCTACGAGCAGTACTTC
TRBJ2-7	-	TRBD1	TRBV6-5	CASSIGTGGYEQYF	TGTGCCAGCAGTATTGGGACAGGGGGCTACGAGCAGTACTTC
TRBJ2-3	-	-	TRBV7-9	CAGEMHQGTQYF	TGTGCGGGGGAGATGCATCAAGGTACGCAGTATTTT
TRBJ2-2	-	-	TRBV30	CAWSWTSNTGELFF	TGTGCCTGGAGTTGGACTTCGAACACCGGGGAGCTGTTTTTT
TRBJ1-5	-	-	TRBV6-6	CASSSPGWNQPQHF	TGTGCCAGCAGTTCTCCCGGGTGGAATCAGCCCCAGCATTTT
TRBJ2-2	once	-	TRBV14	CASSHGQRSTGELFF	TGTGCCAGCAGCCACGGCCAGAGAAGTACCGGGGAGCTGTTTTTT
TRBJ1-1	-	-	TRBV27	CASSGPGVVTEAFF	TGTGCCAGCAGTGGGCCAGGGGTGGTTACTGAAGCTTTCTTT
TRBJ1-1	-	-	TRBV7-2	CASSLGGGLNTEAFF	TGTGCCAGCAGCTTAGGTGGCGGCCTCAACACTGAAGCTTTCTTT
TRBJ2-7	few	TRBD2	TRBV6-1	CASSIGTSSYEQYF	TGTGCCAGCAGCATAGGGACTAGCTCCTACGAGCAGTACTTC
TRBJ2-7	-	-	TRBV7-2	CASSWSTEEPYEQYF	TGTGCCAGCAGCTGGTCGACAGAAGAGCCCTACGAGCAGTACTTC
TRBJ2-7	-	-	TRBV18	CASSPAAGYEQYF	TGTGCCAGCTCACCCGCCGCAGGGTACGAGCAGTACTTC
TRBJ2-7	-	-	TRBV2	CASSEGPNYEQYF	TGTGCCAGCAGTGAAGGCCCTAACTACGAGCAGTACTTC
TRBJ2-5	few	TRBD1	TRBV7-9	CASSYPGQGDQETQYF	TGTGCCAGCAGCTACCCGGGACAGGGGGATCAAGAGACCCAGTACTTC
TRBJ2-7	-	-	TRBV5-1	CASSLNSEQYF	TGCGCCAGCAGCTTGAATTCCGAGCAGTACTTC
TRBJ2-3	-	-	TRBV7-9	CASSRDTPGDTQYF	TGTGCCAGCAGCCGGGACACTCCTGGGGATACGCAGTATTTT
TRBJ2-7	-	TRBD2	TRBV29-1	CSVGGGSYEQYF	TGCAGCGTTGGGGGGGGATCCTACGAGCAGTACTTC
TRBJ2-3	-	-	TRBV5-1	CASSLDGTSLSTDTQYF	TGCGCCAGCAGCTTGGATGGGACGTCGCTTAGCACAGATACGCAGTATTTT
TRBJ2-6	-	TRBD1	TRBV6-4	CASSLTGGSGANVLTF	TGTGCCAGCAGTTTGACAGGGGGCTCTGGGGCCAACGTCCTGACTTTC
TRBJ2-5	-	-	TRBV6-1	CASSEAGTSETQYF	TGTGCCAGCAGTGAAGCGGGGACTTCCGAGACCCAGTACTTC
TRBJ1-2	-	-	TRBV21-1	CASSKFGSTRRVHRNYGYTF	TGTGCCAGCAGCAAATTTGGGTCGACCCGTCGGGTGCACCGTAACTATGGCTACACCTTC
TRBJ2-3	-	-	TRBV27	CASSPTQLGPLTDTQYF	TGTGCCAGCAGTCCAACGCAACTAGGACCCCTGACAGATACGCAGTATTTT
TRBJ2-7	-	TRBD1	TRBV9	CASSSRDRAYEQYF	TGTGCCAGCAGCAGCCGGGACAGGGCCTACGAGCAGTACTTC
TRBJ1-4	-	TRBD1	TRBV5-5	CASSIPGTGFEKLFF	TGTGCCAGCAGCATACCCGGGACAGGGTTTGAAAAACTGTTTTTT
TRBJ2-3	few	TRBD2	TRBV30	CAWSRTSGRALDTQYF	TGTGCCTGGAGTCGTACTAGCGGGAGGGCCTTGGATACGCAGTATTTT
TRBJ2-7	-	-	TRBV6-6	CASSIGTPDYEQYF	TGTGCCAGCAGTATAGGAACACCAGACTACGAGCAGTACTTC
TRBJ1-5	few	-	TRBV2	CASRGGEQPQHF	TGTGCCAGCAGAGGGGGGGAGCAGCCCCAGCATTTT
TRBJ2-3	-	-	TRBV9	CASSVEGVTDTQYF	TGTGCCAGCAGCGTAGAGGGAGTCACAGATACGCAGTATTTT
TRBJ2-1	-	-	TRBV29-1	CSVTGRRIGPGYNEQFF	TGCAGCGTTACGGGCAGGAGGATAGGTCCTGGCTACAATGAGCAGTTCTTC
TRBJ2-2	-	TRBD1	TRBV6-1	CASSEARGQGSGELFF	TGTGCCAGCAGTGAAGCGCGGGGACAGGGGTCCGGGGAGCTGTTTTTT
TRBJ1-1	-	-	TRBV6-6	CASSYLGATEAFF	TGTGCCAGCAGTTACCTAGGGGCCACTGAAGCTTTCTTT
TRBJ2-1	-	-	TRBV9	CASSEFRDPTNEQFF	TGTGCCAGCAGCGAGTTTCGAGACCCAACCAATGAGCAGTTCTTC
TRBJ2-7	once	-	TRBV27	CASSLSTASSYEQYF	TGTGCCAGCAGTTTATCGACTGCCAGCTCCTACGAGCAGTACTTC
TRBJ2-7	-	TRBD1	TRBV25-1	CASSPPGTGLVNEQYF	TGTGCCAGCAGTCCCCCCGGGACAGGGCTGGTCAACGAGCAGTACTTC